The sequence of this T cell receptor beta chain was determined in a study of cytomegalovirus exposure and HLA in healthy donors. The donors were part of the validation cohort, which consisted of over a hundred subjects and was separate from the first cohort of 666 subjects. Notes on the study in general: Among the CMV-associated chains, three were confirmed in vitro as specific for CMV antigens.

Data came from immunoSEQ multiplex PCR; TCRdb stores just in-frame clones and leaves some out. The table lists roughly 120,000 clones, approximately 89% of them singletons. J was trimmed by 10 bases and V by 4 bases; bases with no gene match: 22. The CDR3 runs to 19 residues. The germline V gene encodes CDR1 SNHLY and CDR2 FYNNEI. Points on this clone: The antigen remains undetermined.

The source is a man between 18 and 35 years old in good health and CMV-seronegative. This sequence joins TRBV2 and TRBJ1-6; the match to TRBD1 covers 7 bases. Specimen: PBMCs. For the CDR3, the DNA is TGTGCCAGCAGTGTTGGGTTGAGGGCAGGGGGAAGCCAGAGATCACCCCTCCACTTT. It is translated as CASSVGLRAGGSQRSPLHF.